The clone carrying this T cell receptor beta chain was detected only a few times. Repertoires were generated with immunoSEQ multiplex PCR, while TCRdb's copy carries only in-frame clones and drops some. Of roughly 78,000 clones detected, 70% to 90% appear once; the ten largest clones hold more than 25%. Germline V gene lookup returns CDR1 MNHEY and CDR2 SMNVEV (reference sequence). This CDR3 is 15 amino acids long. The V end lost 6 bases, the J end lost 8 bases, and 22 bases lay between the germline ends. This sample was taken from a study of blood T cell repertoires in COVID-19. This receptor was identified in a man in his fifties or sixties with acute or convalescent COVID-19. The chain recombines TRBV27 with TRBJ1-2, with D perhaps TRBD1 (5 bases). The specimen was peripheral blood. CDR3 sequence: CASSRRVLGGWGYTF. The CDR3, as DNA: TGTGCCAGCAGCCGCCGGGTGCTGGGGGGTTGGGGCTACACCTTC.